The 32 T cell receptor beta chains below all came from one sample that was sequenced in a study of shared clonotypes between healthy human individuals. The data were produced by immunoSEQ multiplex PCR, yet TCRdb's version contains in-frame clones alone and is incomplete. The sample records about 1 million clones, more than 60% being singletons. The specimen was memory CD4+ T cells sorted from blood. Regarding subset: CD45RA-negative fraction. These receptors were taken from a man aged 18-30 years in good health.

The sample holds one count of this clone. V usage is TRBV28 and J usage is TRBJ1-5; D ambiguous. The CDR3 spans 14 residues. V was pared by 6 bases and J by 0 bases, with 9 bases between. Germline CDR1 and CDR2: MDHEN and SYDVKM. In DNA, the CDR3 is TGTGCCAGCAGAACAGCGTATAGCAATCAGCCCCAGCATTTT. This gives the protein CASRTAYSNQPQHF.

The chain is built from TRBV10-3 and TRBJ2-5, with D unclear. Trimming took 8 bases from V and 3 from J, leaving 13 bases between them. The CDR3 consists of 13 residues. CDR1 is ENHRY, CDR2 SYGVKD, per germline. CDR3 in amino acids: CAIGTGPEETQYF. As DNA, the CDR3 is TGTGCCATCGGCACCGGACCCGAAGAGACCCAGTACTTC.

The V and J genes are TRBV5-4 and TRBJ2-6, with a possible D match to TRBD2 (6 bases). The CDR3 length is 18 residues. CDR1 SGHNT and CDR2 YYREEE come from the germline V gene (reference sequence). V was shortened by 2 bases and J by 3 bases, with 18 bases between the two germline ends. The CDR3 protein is CASSFGSPRGGGANVLTF. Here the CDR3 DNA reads TGTGCCAGCAGCTTTGGATCCCCGCGGGGTGGTGGGGCCAACGTCCTGACTTTC.

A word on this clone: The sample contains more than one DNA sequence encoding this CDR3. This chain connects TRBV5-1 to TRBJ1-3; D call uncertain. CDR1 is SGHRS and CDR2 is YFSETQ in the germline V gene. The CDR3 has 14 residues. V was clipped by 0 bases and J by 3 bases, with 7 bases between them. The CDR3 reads CASSLAAGGNTIYF. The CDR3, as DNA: TGCGCCAGCAGCTTGGCAGCGGGTGGAAACACCATATATTTT.

The CDR3 loop is CASSPGAKQFF. In DNA form, the CDR3 reads TGTGCCAGCAGCCCAGGGGCGAAACAGTTCTTC. The rearrangement joins TRBV7-8 to TRBJ2-1, with D maybe TRBD1 (6 bases). The V gene lost 5 bases and the J gene lost 13 bases, with 12 bases spanning the gap. CDR1 and CDR2 from the germline V gene are SGHVS and FQNEAQ. There are 11 residues in the CDR3.

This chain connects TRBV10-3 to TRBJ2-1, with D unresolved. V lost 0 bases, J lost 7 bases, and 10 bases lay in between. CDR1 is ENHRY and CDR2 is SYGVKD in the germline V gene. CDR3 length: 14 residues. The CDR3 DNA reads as TGTGCCATCAGTGAGTCAGTCGGAGCAAATGAGCAGTTCTTC. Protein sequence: CAISESVGANEQFF.

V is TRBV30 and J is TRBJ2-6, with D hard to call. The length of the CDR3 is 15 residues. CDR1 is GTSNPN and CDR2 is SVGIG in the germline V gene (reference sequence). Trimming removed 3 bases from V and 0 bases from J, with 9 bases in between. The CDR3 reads CAWRGKASGANVLTF. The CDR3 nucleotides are TGTGCCTGGAGAGGGAAGGCCTCTGGGGCCAACGTCCTGACTTTC.

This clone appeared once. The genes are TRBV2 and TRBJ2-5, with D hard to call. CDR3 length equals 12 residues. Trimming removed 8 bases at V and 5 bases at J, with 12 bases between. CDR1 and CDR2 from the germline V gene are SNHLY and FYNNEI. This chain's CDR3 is CASATSAETQYF. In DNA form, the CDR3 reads TGTGCCAGCGCGACATCGGCGGAGACCCAGTACTTC.

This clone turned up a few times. For the CDR3, the DNA is TGCGCCAGCAGTAGGGACAGTGGATACAATGAGCAGTTCTTC. It specifies CASSRDSGYNEQFF. V gene TRBV10-2 combines with J gene TRBJ2-1; 7 bases map to TRBD1. CDR3 size: 14 residues. CDR1 WSHSY and CDR2 SAAADI come from the germline V gene. V shed 5 bases and J 4 bases; nucleotides not matched to a gene: 5.

The CDR3 sequence: CASSMVPGVTQETQYF. CDR3 sequence (DNA): TGTGCCAGTAGTATGGTCCCGGGGGTGACCCAAGAGACCCAGTACTTC. The chain recombines TRBV19 with TRBJ2-5, with D maybe TRBD2 (6 bases). Trimming shortened V by 3 bases and J by 1 base, and 15 bases separated the two germline ends. This CDR3 spans 16 amino acids. Germline V gene lookup returns CDR1 LNHDA and CDR2 SQIVND (reference sequence).

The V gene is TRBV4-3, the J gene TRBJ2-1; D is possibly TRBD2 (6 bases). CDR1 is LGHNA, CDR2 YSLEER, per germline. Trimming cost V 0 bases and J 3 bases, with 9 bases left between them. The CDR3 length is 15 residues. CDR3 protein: CASSQEPAGYNEQFF. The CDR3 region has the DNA TGCGCCAGCAGCCAAGAACCAGCGGGCTACAATGAGCAGTTCTTC.

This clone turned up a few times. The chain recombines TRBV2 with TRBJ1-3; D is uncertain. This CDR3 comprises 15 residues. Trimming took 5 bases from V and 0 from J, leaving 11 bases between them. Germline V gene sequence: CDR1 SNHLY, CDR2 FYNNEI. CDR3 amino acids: CASSRRGDSGNTIYF. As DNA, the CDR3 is TGTGCCAGCAGTCGACGTGGCGACTCTGGAAACACCATATATTTT.

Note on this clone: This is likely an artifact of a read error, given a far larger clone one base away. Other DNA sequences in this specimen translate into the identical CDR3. The CDR3 sequence is CASSLAQGSYNEQFF. The CDR3 DNA follows: TGTGCCAGCAGCTTAGCCCAGGGTTCCTACAATGAGCAGTTCTTC. This chain uses TRBV7-2 with TRBJ2-1; tentatively, D is TRBD1 (5 bases). The CDR3 extends over 15 amino acids. Per the germline V gene, CDR1 is SGHTA and CDR2 is FQGNSA. Trimming removed 0 bases from V and 1 base from J, with 7 bases in between.

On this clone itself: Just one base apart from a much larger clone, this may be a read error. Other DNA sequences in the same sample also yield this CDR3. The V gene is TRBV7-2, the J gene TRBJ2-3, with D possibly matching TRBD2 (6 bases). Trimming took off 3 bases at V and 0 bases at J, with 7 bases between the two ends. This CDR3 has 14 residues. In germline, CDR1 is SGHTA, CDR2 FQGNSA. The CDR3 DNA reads TGTGCCAGCAGCTTGGGGACTAGCACAGATACGCAGTATTTT. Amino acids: CASSLGTSTDTQYF.

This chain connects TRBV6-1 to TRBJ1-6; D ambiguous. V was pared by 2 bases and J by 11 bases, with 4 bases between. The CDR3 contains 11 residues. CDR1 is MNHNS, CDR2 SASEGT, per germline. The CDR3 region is CASSEWPPLHF. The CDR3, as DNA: TGTGCCAGCAGTGAATGGCCACCCCTCCACTTT.

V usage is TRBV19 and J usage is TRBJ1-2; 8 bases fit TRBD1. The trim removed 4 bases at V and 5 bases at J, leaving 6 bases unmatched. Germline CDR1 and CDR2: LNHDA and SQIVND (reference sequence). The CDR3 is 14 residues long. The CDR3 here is CASSTDRAGYGYTF. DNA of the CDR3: TGTGCCAGTAGTACGGACAGGGCCGGTTATGGCTACACCTTC.

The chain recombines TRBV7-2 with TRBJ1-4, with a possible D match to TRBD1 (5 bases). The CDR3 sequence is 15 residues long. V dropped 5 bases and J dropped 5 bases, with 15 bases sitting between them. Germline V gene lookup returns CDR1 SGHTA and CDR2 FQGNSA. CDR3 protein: CASSPSGQPNEKLFF. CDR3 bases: TGTGCCAGCAGCCCCTCAGGGCAGCCCAATGAAAAACTGTTTTTT. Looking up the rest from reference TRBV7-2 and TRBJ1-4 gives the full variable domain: GAGVSQSPSNKVTEKGKDVELRCDPISGHTALYWYRQSLGQGLEFLIYFQGNSAPDKSGLPSDRFSAERTGGSVSTLTIQRTQQEDSAVYLCASSPSGQPNEKLFFGSGTQLSVL.

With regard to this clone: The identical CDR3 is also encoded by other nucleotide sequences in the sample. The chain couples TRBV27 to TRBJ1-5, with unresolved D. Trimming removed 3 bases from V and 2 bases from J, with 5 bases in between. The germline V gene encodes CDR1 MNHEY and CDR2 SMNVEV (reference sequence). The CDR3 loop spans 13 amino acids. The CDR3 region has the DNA TGTGCCAGCAGTTTGACTGGCAATCAGCCCCAGCATTTT. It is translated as CASSLTGNQPQHF.

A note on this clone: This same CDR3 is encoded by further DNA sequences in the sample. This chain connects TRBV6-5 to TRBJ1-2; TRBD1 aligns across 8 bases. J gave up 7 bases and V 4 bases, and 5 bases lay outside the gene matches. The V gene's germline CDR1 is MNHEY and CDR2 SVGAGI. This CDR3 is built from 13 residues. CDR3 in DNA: TGTGCCAGCAGTTCTGGACAGGGACGTGGCTACACCTTC. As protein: CASSSGQGRGYTF.

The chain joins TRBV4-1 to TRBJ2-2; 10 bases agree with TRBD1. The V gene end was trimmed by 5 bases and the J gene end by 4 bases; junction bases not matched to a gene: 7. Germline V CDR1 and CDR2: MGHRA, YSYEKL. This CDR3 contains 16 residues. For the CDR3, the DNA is TGCGCCAGCAGCAGCTGGGGGACAGGGGCCACCGGGGAGCTGTTTTTT. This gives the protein CASSSWGTGATGELFF.

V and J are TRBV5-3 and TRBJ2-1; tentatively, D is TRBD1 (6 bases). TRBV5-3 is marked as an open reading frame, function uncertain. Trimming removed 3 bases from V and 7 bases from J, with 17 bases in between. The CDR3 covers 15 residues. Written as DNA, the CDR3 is TGTGCCAGAAGCTGCCATGGCGGACAGCCAAATGAGCAGTTCTTC. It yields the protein CARSCHGGQPNEQFF.

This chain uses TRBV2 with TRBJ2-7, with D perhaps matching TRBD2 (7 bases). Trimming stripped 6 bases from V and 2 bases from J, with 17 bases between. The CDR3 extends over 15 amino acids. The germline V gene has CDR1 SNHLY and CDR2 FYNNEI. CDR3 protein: CASRFEGGGAYEQYF. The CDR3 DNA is TGTGCCAGCAGGTTCGAAGGGGGAGGGGCCTACGAGCAGTACTTC.

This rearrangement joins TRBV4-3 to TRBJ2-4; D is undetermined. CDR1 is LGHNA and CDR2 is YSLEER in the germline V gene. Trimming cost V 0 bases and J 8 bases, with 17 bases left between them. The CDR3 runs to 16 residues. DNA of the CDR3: TGCGCCAGCAGCCAAGATCGTGCCCGAGTTGGGGACATTCAGTACTTC. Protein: CASSQDRARVGDIQYF.

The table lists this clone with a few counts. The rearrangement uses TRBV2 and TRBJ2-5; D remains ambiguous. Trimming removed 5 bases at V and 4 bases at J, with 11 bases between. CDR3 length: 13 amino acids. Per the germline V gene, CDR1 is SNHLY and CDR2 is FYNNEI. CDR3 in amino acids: CASSTTWGETQYF. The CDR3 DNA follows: TGTGCCAGCAGTACGACCTGGGGAGAGACCCAGTACTTC.

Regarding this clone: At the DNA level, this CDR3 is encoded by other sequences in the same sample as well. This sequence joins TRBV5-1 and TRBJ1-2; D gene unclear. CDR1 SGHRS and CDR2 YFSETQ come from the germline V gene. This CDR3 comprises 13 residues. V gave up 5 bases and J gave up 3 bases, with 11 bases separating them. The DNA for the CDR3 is TGCGCCAGCAGGTCGGTTTTAGACTATGGCTACACCTTC. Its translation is CASRSVLDYGYTF.

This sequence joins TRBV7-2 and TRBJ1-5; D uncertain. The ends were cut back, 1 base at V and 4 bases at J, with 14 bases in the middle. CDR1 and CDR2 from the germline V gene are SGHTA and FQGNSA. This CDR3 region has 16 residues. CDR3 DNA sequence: TGTGCCAGCAGCTTAGGGGCCCCAAACCTTAATCAGCCCCAGCATTTT. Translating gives CASSLGAPNLNQPQHF. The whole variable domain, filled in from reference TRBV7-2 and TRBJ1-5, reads GAGVSQSPSNKVTEKGKDVELRCDPISGHTALYWYRQSLGQGLEFLIYFQGNSAPDKSGLPSDRFSAERTGGSVSTLTIQRTQQEDSAVYLCASSLGAPNLNQPQHFGDGTRLSIL.

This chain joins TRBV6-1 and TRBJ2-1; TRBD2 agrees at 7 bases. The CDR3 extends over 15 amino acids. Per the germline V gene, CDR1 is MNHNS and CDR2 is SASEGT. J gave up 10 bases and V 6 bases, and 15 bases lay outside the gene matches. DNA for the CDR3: TGTGCCAGCAGGCCCACCGGGACTAAGGGTAGGGAGCAGTTCTTC. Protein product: CASRPTGTKGREQFF.

The CDR3 DNA is TGTGCCAGCAGTCTTGGACAGGGAATCCCGCTGAACACCGGGGAGCTGTTTTTT. Encoded protein: CASSLGQGIPLNTGELFF. V is TRBV2 and J is TRBJ2-2; TRBD1 matches at 8 bases. CDR1 and CDR2 (germline): SNHLY, FYNNEI. With 5 bases clipped from V and 1 base from J, the junction kept 12 bases outside the gene matches. The CDR3 has 18 amino acids.

The DNA for the CDR3 is TGTGCCAGCCTAAACAGGGAAACCATTAATTCACCCCTCCACTTT. Its translation is CASLNRETINSPLHF. The chain employs TRBV6-9 and TRBJ1-6; weak D call: TRBD1 (6 bases). This CDR3 contains 15 residues. The V gene lost 8 bases and the J gene lost 6 bases, with 17 bases spanning the gap. Germline values: CDR1 MNHGY, CDR2 SVAAGI.

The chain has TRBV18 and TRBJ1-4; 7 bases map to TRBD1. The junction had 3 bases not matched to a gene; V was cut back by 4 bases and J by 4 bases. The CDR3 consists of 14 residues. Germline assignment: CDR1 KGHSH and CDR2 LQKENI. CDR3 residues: CASSLRDSNEKLFF. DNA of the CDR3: TGTGCCAGCTCACTAAGGGACAGTAATGAAAAACTGTTTTTT.

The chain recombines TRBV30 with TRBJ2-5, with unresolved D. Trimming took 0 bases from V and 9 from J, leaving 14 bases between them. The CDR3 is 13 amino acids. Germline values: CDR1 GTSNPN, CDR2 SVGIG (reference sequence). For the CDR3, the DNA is TGTGCCTGGAGTGTAAGAAAGAGCGAGGCCCAGTACTTC. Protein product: CAWSVRKSEAQYF.

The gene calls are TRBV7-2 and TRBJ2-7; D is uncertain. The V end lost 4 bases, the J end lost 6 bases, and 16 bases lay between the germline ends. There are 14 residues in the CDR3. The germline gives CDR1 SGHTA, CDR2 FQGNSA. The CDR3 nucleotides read TGTGCCAGCAGCTCGACCGGGCGAGTGGGCGAGCAGTACTTC. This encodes CASSSTGRVGEQYF.